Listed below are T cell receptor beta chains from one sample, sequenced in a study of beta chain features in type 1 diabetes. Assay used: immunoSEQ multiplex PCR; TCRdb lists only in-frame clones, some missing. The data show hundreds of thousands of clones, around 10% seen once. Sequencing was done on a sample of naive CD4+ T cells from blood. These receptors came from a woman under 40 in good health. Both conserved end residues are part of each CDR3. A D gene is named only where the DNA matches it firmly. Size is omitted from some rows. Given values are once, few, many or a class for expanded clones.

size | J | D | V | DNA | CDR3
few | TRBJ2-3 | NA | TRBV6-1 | TGTGCCAGCAGTGGGCTGTATAGCACAGATACGCAGTATTTT | CASSGLYSTDTQYF
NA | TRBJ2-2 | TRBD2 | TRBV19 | TGTGCCAGTAGGAGCGGGAGGGGCGGCACCGGGGAGCTGTTTTTT | CASRSGRGGTGELFF
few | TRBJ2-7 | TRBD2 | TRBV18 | TGTGCCAGCTCCGGGACTAGCGGGACTTTCTCCTACGAGCAGTACTTC | CASSGTSGTFSYEQYF
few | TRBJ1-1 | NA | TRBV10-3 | TGTGCCATCAGTGAGGCGGCTGGAGAAGCTTTCTTT | CAISEAAGEAFF
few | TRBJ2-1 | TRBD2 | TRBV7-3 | TGTGCCAGCAGCTTAGGGACTAGCGGCCCTCCGAAGTTCTTC | CASSLGTSGPPKFF
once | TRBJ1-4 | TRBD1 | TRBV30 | TGTGCCTGGAGTATAAGACAGGGAACTATTAATGAAAAACTGTTTTTT | CAWSIRQGTINEKLFF
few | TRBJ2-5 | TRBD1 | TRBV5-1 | TGCGCCAGCAGCTTCGACAGGGTTGAGACCCAGTACTTC | CASSFDRVETQYF
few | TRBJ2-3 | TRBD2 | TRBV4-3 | TGCGCCAGCAGCCAAGCGGGGGGGCTAGCGGGACCCCGGGGAGCGCAGTATTTT | CASSQAGGLAGPRGAQYF
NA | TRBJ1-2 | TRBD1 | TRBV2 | TGTGCCAGCAGGAGGACTACAGGGGCCCTCTATGGCTACACCTTC | CASRRTTGALYGYTF
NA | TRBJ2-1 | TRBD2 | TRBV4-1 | TGCGCCAGCAGCCAGGCGGGCGGGAGGGCTTTCGGTGAGCAGTTCTTC | CASSQAGGRAFGEQFF
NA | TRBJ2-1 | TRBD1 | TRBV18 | TGTGCCAGCTCAACGACAGGGGCCTATTCCTACAATGAGCAGTTCTTC | CASSTTGAYSYNEQFF
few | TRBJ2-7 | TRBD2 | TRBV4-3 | TGCGCCAGCAGCCAAGAAGCGAGGGCGGCTAGCGGGACCTACGAGCAGTACTTC | CASSQEARAASGTYEQYF
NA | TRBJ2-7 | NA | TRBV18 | TGTGCCAGCTCGTTGCGTCAGGGCCCCTACGAGCAGTACTTC | CASSLRQGPYEQYF
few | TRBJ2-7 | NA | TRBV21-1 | TGTGCCAGCAGCATAGCTGGCGGGACTAGCGGACCTTACGAGCAGTACTTC | CASSIAGGTSGPYEQYF
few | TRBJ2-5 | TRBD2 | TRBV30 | TGTGCCTGGAGTGTGAGACTAGCGGGAGGGCCGAAAGAGACCCAGTACTTC | CAWSVRLAGGPKETQYF
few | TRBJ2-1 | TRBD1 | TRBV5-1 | TGCGCCAGCAGCTTGGGGGACAGGGCCAATGAGCAGTTCTTC | CASSLGDRANEQFF
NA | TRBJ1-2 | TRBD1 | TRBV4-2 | TGTGCCAGCAGCCAAGAGTCTGAGGGGGCAGATGGCTACACCTTC | CASSQESEGADGYTF
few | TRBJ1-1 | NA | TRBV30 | TGTGCCTGGAGTGCCGACACGAACACTGAAGCTTTCTTT | CAWSADTNTEAFF
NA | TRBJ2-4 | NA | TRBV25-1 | TGTGCCAGCAGTGTCGGTTACCGAAACATTCAGTACTTC | CASSVGYRNIQYF
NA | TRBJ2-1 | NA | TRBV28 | TGTGCCAGCAGTTCGGGACTTTCCAATGAGCAGTTCTTC | CASSSGLSNEQFF
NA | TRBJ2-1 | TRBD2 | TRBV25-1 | TGTGCCAGCAGCGACGGGGGGGTGCGTAGCGGGAGCATCAATGAGCAGTTCTTC | CASSDGGVRSGSINEQFF
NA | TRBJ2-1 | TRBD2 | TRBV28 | TGTGCCAGCAGTTTAGTAAGCGGGAGTCCTAATGAGCAGTTCTTC | CASSLVSGSPNEQFF
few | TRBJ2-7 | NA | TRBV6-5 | TGTGCCAGCAGGACAGGATCTTTGGGCTCCTACGAGCAGTACTTC | CASRTGSLGSYEQYF
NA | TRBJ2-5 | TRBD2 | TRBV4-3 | TGCGCCAGCAGCCAGGGGGGGGACTCCGACCTACAAGAGACCCAGTACTTC | CASSQGGDSDLQETQYF